What follows are 2 T cell receptor beta chains derived from one specimen sequenced in a study of T cells after somatic rescue of genetic block. Clones were read by immunoSEQ multiplex PCR, and TCRdb kept only the in-frame ones, dropping some. The table lists 12,000 to 15,000 clones, roughly 70% of them singletons. The sequenced sample consisted of peripheral blood mononuclear cells (PBMCs). The source of these receptors is a man younger than 30.

The chain links TRBV10-1 to TRBJ2-2, with 7 bases fitting TRBD1. Trimming at V came to 6 bases and at J to 4 bases, leaving 8 bases not matched to a gene. The germline gives CDR1 WNHNN, CDR2 SYGVQD (reference sequence). This CDR3 has 15 residues. CDR3 nucleotides: TGCGCCAGCAGCGCACAGGGGAGCCCCACCGGGGAGCTGTTTTTT. Translated, it gives CASSAQGSPTGELFF.

The chain is built from TRBV7-9 and TRBJ1-1; no reliable D call. Germline V gives CDR1 SEHNR, CDR2 FQNEAQ (reference sequence). This CDR3 region has 13 residues. V was pared by 5 bases and J by 1 base, with 8 bases between. CDR3 in amino acids: CASSPPGNTEAFF. The DNA for the CDR3 is TGTGCCAGCAGCCCCCCGGGGAACACTGAAGCTTTCTTT.